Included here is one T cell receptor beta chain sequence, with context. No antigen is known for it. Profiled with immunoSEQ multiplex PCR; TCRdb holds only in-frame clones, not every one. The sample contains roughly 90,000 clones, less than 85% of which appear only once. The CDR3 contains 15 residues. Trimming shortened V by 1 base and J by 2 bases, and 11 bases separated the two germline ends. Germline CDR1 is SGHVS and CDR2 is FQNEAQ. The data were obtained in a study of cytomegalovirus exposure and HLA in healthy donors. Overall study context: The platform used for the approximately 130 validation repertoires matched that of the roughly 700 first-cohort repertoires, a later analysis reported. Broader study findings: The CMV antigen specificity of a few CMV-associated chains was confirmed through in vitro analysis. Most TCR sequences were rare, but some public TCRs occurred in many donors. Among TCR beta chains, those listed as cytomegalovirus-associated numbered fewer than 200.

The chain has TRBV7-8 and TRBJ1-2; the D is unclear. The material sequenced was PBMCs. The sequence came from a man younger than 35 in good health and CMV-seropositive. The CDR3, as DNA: TGTGCCAGCAGCTTAGAAGTAGGCGGGAACTATGGCTACACCTTC. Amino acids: CASSLEVGGNYGYTF.